Given below is one T cell receptor beta chain in context. No antigen is known for it. The PCR made use of 60 Vbeta and 13 Jbeta primers. Data came from immunoSEQ multiplex PCR; TCRdb stores just in-frame clones and leaves some out. This listing includes approximately 100,000 clones. V lost 6 bases and J 0 bases, leaving 15 bases between the germline ends. The CDR3 runs to 15 residues. Germline CDR1 and CDR2: KGHSH and LQKENI. This entry belongs to a study of cytomegalovirus exposure and HLA in healthy donors. As for the donors, each was a healthy bone marrow donor. Study findings and constraints: It was shown in a later analysis that HLA-associated TCR beta chains were more clonally expanded than other, equally common chains.

The specimen sequenced was PBMCs. V is TRBV18 and J is TRBJ2-7; D remains ambiguous. The sequence derives from a man aged 40-49 years in good health and CMV-seronegative. The CDR3 protein is CASSPLSLSSYEQYF. The CDR3 nucleotides are TGTGCCAGCTCCCCCTTGAGTTTGAGCTCCTACGAGCAGTACTTC.